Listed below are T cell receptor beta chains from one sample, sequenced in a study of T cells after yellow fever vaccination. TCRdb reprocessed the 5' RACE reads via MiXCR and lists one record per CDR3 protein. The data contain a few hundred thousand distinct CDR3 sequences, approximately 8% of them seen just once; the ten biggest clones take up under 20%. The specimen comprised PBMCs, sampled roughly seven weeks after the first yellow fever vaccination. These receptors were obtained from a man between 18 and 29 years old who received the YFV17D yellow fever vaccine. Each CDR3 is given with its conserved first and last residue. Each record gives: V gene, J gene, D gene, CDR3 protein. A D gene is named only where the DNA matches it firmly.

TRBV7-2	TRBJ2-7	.	CASSLGADSSQGEQYF
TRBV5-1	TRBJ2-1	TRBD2	CASSFGAGGSYNEQFF
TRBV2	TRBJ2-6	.	CASNSGWSGANVLTF
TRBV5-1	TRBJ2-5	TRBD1	CASSLGQARETQYF
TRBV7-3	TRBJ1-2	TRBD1	CASSSGQYYGYTF
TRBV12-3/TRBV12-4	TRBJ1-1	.	CASSRTEAFF
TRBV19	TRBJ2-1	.	CASSIRTGTYNEQFF
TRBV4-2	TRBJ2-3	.	CASSQDAAGTFTDTQYF
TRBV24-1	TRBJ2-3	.	CATSGSTDTQYF
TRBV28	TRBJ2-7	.	CASSLRAARSLEQYF
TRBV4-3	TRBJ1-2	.	CASSQERWTYGYTF
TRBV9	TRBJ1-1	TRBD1	CASSVGSGTANTEAFF
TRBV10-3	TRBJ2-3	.	CAISESEDTQYF
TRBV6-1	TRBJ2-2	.	CASTRIAVAPGELFF
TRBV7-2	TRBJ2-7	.	CASSFHGSEQYF
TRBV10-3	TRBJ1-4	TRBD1	CAISEDRGHNEKLFF
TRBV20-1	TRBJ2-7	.	CSASHSGFSYEQYF